This paragraph reports one TCR beta chain. Its matching antigen is unknown. The record originates from a study of T cell responses to AZD1222 COVID-19 vaccine. Study-level information: Samples with a second dose at about 4 or about 12 weeks were pooled together.

Sequenced by immunoSEQ multiplex PCR; TCRdb stores in-frame clones only, minus some. This table has 100,000 to 110,000 clones, about 88% appearing once. CDR1 and CDR2 (germline): MNHEY, SVGEGT. The junction had 11 bases not matched to a gene; V was cut back by 7 bases and J by 2 bases. The CDR3 extends over 16 amino acids. Broader study findings: Donors were largely white British and mainly female; clonal diversity was possibly underestimated.

This sequence joins TRBV6-2 or TRBV6-3 and TRBJ2-5; 9 bases fit TRBD2. The TCR originated in an adult in good health. This specimen was peripheral blood, taken on day 0 of AZD1222 vaccination. CDR3 sequence: CASNPRSGRLQETQYF. CDR3 nucleotides: TGTGCCAGCAACCCGAGGAGCGGGAGGCTTCAAGAGACCCAGTACTTC.